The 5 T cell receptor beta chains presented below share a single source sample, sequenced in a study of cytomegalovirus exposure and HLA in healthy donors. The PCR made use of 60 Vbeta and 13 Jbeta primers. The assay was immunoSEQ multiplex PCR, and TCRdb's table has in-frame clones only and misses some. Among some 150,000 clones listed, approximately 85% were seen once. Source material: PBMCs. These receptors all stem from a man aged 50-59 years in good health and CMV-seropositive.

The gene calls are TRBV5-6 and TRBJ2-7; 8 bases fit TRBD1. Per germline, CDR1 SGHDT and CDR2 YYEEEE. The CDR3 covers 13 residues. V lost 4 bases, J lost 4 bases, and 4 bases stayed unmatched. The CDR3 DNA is TGTGCCAGCAGCAGCGACAGGGGATACGAGCAGTACTTC. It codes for CASSSDRGYEQYF.

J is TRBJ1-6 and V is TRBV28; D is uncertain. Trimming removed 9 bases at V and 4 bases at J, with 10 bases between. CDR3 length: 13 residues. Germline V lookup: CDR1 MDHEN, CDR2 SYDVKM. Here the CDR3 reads CASRTVYNSPLHF. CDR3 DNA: TGTGCCAGTAGGACTGTTTATAATTCACCCCTCCACTTT.

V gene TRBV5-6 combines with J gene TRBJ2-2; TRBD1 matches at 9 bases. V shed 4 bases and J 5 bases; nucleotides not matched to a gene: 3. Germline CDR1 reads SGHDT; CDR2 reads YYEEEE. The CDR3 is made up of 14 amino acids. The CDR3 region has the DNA TGTGCCAGCAGCAGGGACAGGGCAACCGGGGAGCTGTTTTTT. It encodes CASSRDRATGELFF.

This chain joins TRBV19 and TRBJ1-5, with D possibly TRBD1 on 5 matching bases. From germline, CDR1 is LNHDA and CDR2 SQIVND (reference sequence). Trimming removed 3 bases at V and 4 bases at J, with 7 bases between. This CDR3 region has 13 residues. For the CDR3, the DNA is TGTGCCAGTAGTATCAGGGTAAATCAGCCCCAGCATTTT. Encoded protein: CASSIRVNQPQHF.

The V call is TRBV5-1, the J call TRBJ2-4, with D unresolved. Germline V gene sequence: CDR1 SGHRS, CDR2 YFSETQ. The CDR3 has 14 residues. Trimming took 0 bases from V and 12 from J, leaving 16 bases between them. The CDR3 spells CASSLGSVDGSQYF. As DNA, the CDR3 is TGCGCCAGCAGCTTGGGATCAGTTGATGGCAGTCAGTACTTC. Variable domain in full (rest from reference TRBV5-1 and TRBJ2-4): KAGVTQTPRYLIKTRGQQVTLSCSPISGHRSVSWYQQTPGQGLQFLFEYFSETQRNKGNFPGRFSGRQFSNSRSEMNVSTLELGDSALYLCASSLGSVDGSQYFGAGTRLSVL.